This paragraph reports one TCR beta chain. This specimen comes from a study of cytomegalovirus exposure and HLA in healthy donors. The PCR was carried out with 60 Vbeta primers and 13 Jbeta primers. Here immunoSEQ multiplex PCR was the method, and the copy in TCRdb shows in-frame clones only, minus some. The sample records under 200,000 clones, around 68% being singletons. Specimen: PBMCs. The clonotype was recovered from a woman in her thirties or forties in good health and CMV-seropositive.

Here the CDR3 reads CASSLEIGTPRKETQYF. In nucleotides, the CDR3 is TGCGCCAGCAGCTTGGAAATAGGGACACCTAGGAAAGAGACCCAGTACTTC. J is TRBJ2-5 and V is TRBV5-1; perhaps TRBD1 as D (6 bases). Per germline, CDR1 SGHRS and CDR2 YFSETQ. Trimming pared 0 bases from V and 3 bases from J, leaving 18 bases between. This CDR3 is built from 17 residues.